These 21 T cell receptor beta chains came from one sample sequenced in a study of blood T cell repertoires in COVID-19. The method was immunoSEQ multiplex PCR; TCRdb's version includes in-frame clones alone and lacks a portion of them. The table records more than 40,000 clones, around 89% of them present only once. The sample was peripheral blood. All receptors come from a man aged 50 to 60 with active COVID-19.

This clone was seen a handful of times. The CDR3 DNA is TGTGCCACCAGGAGACTAGCGGACTCCTACGAGCAGTACTTC. Translation: CATRRLADSYEQYF. The chain combines TRBV27 with TRBJ2-7; 9 bases align to TRBD2. Germline V gives CDR1 MNHEY, CDR2 SMNVEV (reference sequence). V was pared by 10 bases and J by 0 bases, with 7 bases of the junction left unmatched. This CDR3 region has 14 residues.

The rearrangement uses TRBV18 and TRBJ2-7; TRBD1 matches at 11 bases. CDR3 length: 16 amino acids. The J segment lost 1 base and the V segment lost 4 bases, leaving 6 bases of the junction unmatched. Germline loops: CDR1 KGHSH, CDR2 LQKENI. CDR3 protein: CASSLGRDRGSYEQYF. As DNA, the CDR3 is TGTGCCAGCTCACTCGGAAGGGACAGGGGGTCCTACGAGCAGTACTTC.

This rearrangement joins TRBV7-3 to TRBJ2-5; D is possibly TRBD2 (5 bases). Trimming took 5 bases from V and 1 from J, leaving 11 bases between them. The CDR3 is 14 residues long. CDR1 is SGHTA and CDR2 is FQGTGA in the germline V gene. The CDR3 is CASSPRGAQETQYF. CDR3 nucleotides: TGTGCCAGCAGCCCTCGGGGAGCCCAAGAGACCCAGTACTTC. The whole variable domain, filled in from reference TRBV7-3 and TRBJ2-5, reads GAGVSQTPSNKVTEKGKYVELRCDPISGHTALYWYRQSLGQGPEFLIYFQGTGAADDSGLPNDRFFAVRPEGSVSTLKIQRTERGDSAVYLCASSPRGAQETQYFGPGTRLLVL.

The chain joins TRBV27 to TRBJ2-1; 9 positions agree with TRBD1. The CDR3 runs to 16 residues. Germline V gives CDR1 MNHEY, CDR2 SMNVEV (reference sequence). V lost 11 bases to trimming and J lost 5 bases; unmatched junction nucleotides: 16. The DNA of the CDR3 is TGTGCCTTGACACCCGTACAGGGGGCGAGGGACAATGAGCAGTTCTTC. This sequence encodes CALTPVQGARDNEQFF.

This chain connects TRBV10-3 to TRBJ2-5, with TRBD1 identical over 7 bases. The CDR3 has 13 amino acids. Germline V gives CDR1 ENHRY, CDR2 SYGVKD. The V and J ends lost 8 bases and 2 bases, in that order; junction bases with no gene match: 5. CDR3 nucleotide sequence: TGTGCCATCGGGTGGGACAGTCAAGAGACCCAGTACTTC. Residues: CAIGWDSQETQYF.

The V call is TRBV6-5, the J call TRBJ1-1; 7 positions match TRBD1. CDR3 length: 13 amino acids. The germline CDR1 and CDR2 sequences are MNHEY and SVGAGI. The V segment lost 10 bases and the J segment 3 bases; nucleotides outside the gene matches: 8. The CDR3 nucleotides are TGTGCCACACGGACCGACAGGGACACTGAAGCTTTCTTT. Translated, it gives CATRTDRDTEAFF.

This chain joins TRBV2 and TRBJ1-2; maybe TRBD1 (6 bases). Trimming removed 5 bases at V and 4 bases at J, with 17 bases between. The CDR3 loop spans 15 amino acids. Germline CDR1 reads SNHLY; CDR2 reads FYNNEI. In DNA form, the CDR3 reads TGTGCCAGCAGTAGGACGGGGGGCACCAGCTATGGCTACACCTTC. This encodes CASSRTGGTSYGYTF.

J is TRBJ2-2 and V is TRBV7-2; 7 bases agree with TRBD1. Losses at the gene ends were 5 bases for V and 5 bases for J; bases not matched to a gene: 11. Per the germline V gene, CDR1 is SGHTA and CDR2 is FQGNSA. This CDR3 region has 16 residues. The CDR3 sequence is CASSRQPGQRTGELFF. The CDR3 DNA follows: TGTGCCAGCAGCAGACAGCCGGGACAGCGAACCGGGGAGCTGTTTTTT.

The chain links TRBV4-1 to TRBJ1-2; no clear D gene. Between the trimmed V and J ends, which lost 0 bases and 7 bases, there was a span of 9 bases. Germline V gene lookup returns CDR1 MGHRA and CDR2 YSYEKL. The CDR3 covers 13 residues. This chain's CDR3 is CASSQDPGGGYTF. CDR3 nucleotides: TGCGCCAGCAGCCAAGACCCGGGAGGTGGCTACACCTTC.

The sample holds one count of this clone. The rearrangement uses TRBV5-4 and TRBJ1-4; 9 bases map to TRBD1. J was trimmed by 8 bases and V by 5 bases; bases with no gene match: 4. The CDR3 is made up of 13 amino acids. Germline CDR1 reads SGHNT; CDR2 reads YYREEE (reference sequence). The CDR3 is CASSPGTGEKLFF. The CDR3 coding sequence is TGTGCCAGCAGTCCCGGGACAGGGGAAAAACTGTTTTTT.

This clone was counted only a few times. The chain couples TRBV7-8 to TRBJ2-1, with a tentative D call TRBD1 (6 bases). The germline V and J ends were trimmed by 5 bases and 6 bases, with 11 bases remaining between them. Germline CDR1 and CDR2: SGHVS and FQNEAQ. The CDR3 has 13 amino acids. This chain's CDR3 is CASSDGQFNEQFF. The CDR3 DNA reads TGTGCCAGCAGCGACGGACAGTTCAATGAGCAGTTCTTC.

The genes are TRBV7-8 and TRBJ2-3, with D possibly being TRBD1 (6 bases). The germline V gene encodes CDR1 SGHVS and CDR2 FQNEAQ. V dropped 5 bases and J dropped 2 bases, with 14 bases sitting between them. This CDR3 spans 15 amino acids. Here the CDR3 DNA reads TGTGCCAGCAGCCCTGGACAGCAAACCACAGATACGCAGTATTTT. This gives the protein CASSPGQQTTDTQYF.

The chain links TRBV27 to TRBJ2-7, with D perhaps TRBD2 (6 bases). V was shortened by 4 bases and J by 0 bases, with 13 bases between the two germline ends. This CDR3 spans 15 amino acids. Germline V gene lookup returns CDR1 MNHEY and CDR2 SMNVEV (reference sequence). This chain's CDR3 is CASSSTLASSYEQYF. The CDR3 DNA is TGTGCCAGCAGTTCCACTCTAGCGAGCTCCTACGAGCAGTACTTC.

This rearrangement joins TRBV7-3 to TRBJ1-1, with TRBD1 identical over 9 bases. CDR3 length: 15 amino acids. V was pared by 2 bases and J by 5 bases, with 6 bases of the junction left unmatched. CDR1 is SGHTA and CDR2 is FQGTGA in the germline V gene. For the CDR3, the DNA is TGTGCCAGCAGCTTAGGGACAGGGTGGGGAACTGAAGCTTTCTTT. It yields the protein CASSLGTGWGTEAFF.

This chain joins TRBV15 and TRBJ1-2; possibly TRBD1 for D (5 bases). V was trimmed by 5 bases and J by 5 bases, leaving 15 bases between them. The CDR3 loop spans 14 amino acids. Germline V gene lookup returns CDR1 LNHNV and CDR2 YYDKDF (reference sequence). CDR3 in DNA: TGTGCCACCAGCCCGGACACTGCCGCGTATGGCTACACCTTC. This translates into CATSPDTAAYGYTF.

V and J are TRBV6-5 and TRBJ1-2; a weak D match, TRBD1 (5 bases). CDR1 MNHEY and CDR2 SVGAGI come from the germline V gene. This CDR3 region has 14 residues. The germline V and J ends were trimmed by 6 bases and 8 bases, with 19 bases remaining between them. Here the CDR3 reads CASSRTRPGNGYTF. The CDR3 DNA is TGTGCCAGCAGCCGTACTCGGCCAGGGAACGGCTACACCTTC.

The J gene is TRBJ2-7, the V gene TRBV24-1; TRBD1 is a possible D gene (6 bases). The V and J ends lost 2 bases and 2 bases respectively, with 27 bases between them. Germline V gene lookup returns CDR1 KGHDR and CDR2 SFDVKD. This CDR3 has 20 residues. CDR3 loop: CATSDCADRDKDNFPYEQYF. The CDR3 DNA is TGTGCCACCAGTGATTGCGCCGACCGGGACAAGGACAACTTCCCCTACGAGCAGTACTTC.

The rearrangement joins TRBV27 to TRBJ2-3; tentatively, D is TRBD2 (6 bases). V lost 2 bases, J lost 0 bases, and 9 bases lay in between. The CDR3 spans 15 residues. Germline V gene data show CDR1 as MNHEY and CDR2 as SMNVEV (reference sequence). The CDR3 region is CASSLRRGSTDTQYF. The CDR3 bases are TGTGCCAGCAGTTTAAGACGGGGGAGCACAGATACGCAGTATTTT.

This clone has just one count. The chain has TRBV5-5 and TRBJ2-3; D gene uncertain. Trimming took off 3 bases at V and 1 base at J, with 9 bases between the two ends. This CDR3 is built from 14 residues. CDR1 and CDR2 (germline): SGHKS, YYEKEE (reference sequence). The CDR3 DNA is TGTGCCAGCAGCTCGACGAGCGGCACAGATACGCAGTATTTT. Its protein product is CASSSTSGTDTQYF.

This rearrangement joins TRBV3-1 (or the pseudogene TRBV3-2) to TRBJ1-4, with D unresolved. This CDR3 is built from 13 residues. Germline values: CDR1 LGHDT, CDR2 YNNKEL (reference sequence). V lost 2 bases and J lost 11, with 12 bases in between. The CDR3 loop is CASSQLARGKLFF. DNA for the CDR3: TGTGCCAGCAGCCAATTGGCTCGAGGGAAACTGTTTTTT.

The chain links TRBV7-7 to TRBJ2-5, with 7 bases aligning to TRBD1. J lost 5 bases, V lost 5 bases, and 8 bases had no gene match. Germline CDR1 is SSHAT and CDR2 is FNYEAQ (reference sequence). This CDR3 comprises 14 residues. CDR3 residues: CASSATGSGETQYF. Written as DNA, the CDR3 is TGTGCCAGCAGCGCGACAGGGTCGGGGGAGACCCAGTACTTC.